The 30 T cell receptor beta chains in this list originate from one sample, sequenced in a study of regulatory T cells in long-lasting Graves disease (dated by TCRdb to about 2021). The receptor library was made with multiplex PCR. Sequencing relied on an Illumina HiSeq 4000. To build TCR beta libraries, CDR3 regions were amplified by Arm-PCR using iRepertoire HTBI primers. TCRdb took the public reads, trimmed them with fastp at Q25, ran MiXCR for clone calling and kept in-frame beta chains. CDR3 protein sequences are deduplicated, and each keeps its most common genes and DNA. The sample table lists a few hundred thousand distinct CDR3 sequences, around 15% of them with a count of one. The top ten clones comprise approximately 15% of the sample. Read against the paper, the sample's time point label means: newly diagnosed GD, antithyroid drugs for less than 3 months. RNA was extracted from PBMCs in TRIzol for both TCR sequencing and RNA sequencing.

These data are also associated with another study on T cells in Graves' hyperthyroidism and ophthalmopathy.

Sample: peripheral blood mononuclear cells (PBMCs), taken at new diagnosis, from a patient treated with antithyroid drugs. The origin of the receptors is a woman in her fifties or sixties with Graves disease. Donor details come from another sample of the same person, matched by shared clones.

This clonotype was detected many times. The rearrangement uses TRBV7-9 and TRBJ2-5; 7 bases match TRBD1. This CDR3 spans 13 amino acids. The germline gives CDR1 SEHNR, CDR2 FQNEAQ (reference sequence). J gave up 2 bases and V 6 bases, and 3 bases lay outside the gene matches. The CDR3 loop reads CASSHRGQETQYF. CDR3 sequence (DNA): TGTGCCAGCAGTCACAGGGGTCAAGAGACCCAGTACTTC.

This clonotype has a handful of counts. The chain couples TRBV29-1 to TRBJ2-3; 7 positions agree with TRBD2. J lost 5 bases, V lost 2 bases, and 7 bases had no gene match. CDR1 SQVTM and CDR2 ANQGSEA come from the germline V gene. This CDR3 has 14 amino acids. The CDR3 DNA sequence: TGCAGCGTTGAAAAGAGACTAGCCATAGATACGCAGTATTTT. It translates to CSVEKRLAIDTQYF.

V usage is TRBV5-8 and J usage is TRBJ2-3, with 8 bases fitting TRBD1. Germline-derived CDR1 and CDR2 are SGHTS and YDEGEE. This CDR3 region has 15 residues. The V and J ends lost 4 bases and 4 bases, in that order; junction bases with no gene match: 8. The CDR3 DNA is TGTGCCAGCAGCCCAGCAGGGGGCGCTTCAGATACGCAGTATTTT. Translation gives CASSPAGGASDTQYF.

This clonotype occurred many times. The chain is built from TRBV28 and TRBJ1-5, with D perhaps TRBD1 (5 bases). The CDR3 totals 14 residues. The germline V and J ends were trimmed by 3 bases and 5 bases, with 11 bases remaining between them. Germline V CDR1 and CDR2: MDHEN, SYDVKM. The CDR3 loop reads CASSFVRVDQPQHF. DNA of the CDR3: TGTGCCAGCAGTTTCGTCAGGGTTGATCAGCCCCAGCATTTT.

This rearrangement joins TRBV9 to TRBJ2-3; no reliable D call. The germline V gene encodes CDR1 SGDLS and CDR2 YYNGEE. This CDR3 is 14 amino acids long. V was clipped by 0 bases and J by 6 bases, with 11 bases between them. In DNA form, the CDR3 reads TGTGCCAGCAGCGTAGGAGTAGCCGGGGATACGCAGTATTTT. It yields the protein CASSVGVAGDTQYF.

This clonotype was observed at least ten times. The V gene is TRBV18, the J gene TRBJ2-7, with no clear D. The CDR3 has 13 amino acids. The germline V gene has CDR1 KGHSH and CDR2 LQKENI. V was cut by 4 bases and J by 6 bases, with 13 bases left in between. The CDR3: CASSLGTPVEQYF. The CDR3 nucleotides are TGTGCCAGCTCACTAGGTACTCCGGTCGAGCAGTACTTC. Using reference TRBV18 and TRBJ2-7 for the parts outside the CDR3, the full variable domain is NAGVMQNPRHLVRRRGQEARLRCSPMKGHSHVYWYRQLPEEGLKFMVYLQKENIIDESGMPKERFSAEFPKEGPSILRIQQVVRGDSAAYFCASSLGTPVEQYFGPGTRLTVT.

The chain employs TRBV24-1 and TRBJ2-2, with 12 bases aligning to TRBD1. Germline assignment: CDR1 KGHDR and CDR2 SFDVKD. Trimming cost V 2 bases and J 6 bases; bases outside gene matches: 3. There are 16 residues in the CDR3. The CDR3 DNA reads TGTGCCACCAGTGATTACGGGACAGGGGGCTCCGGGGAGCTGTTTTTT. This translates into CATSDYGTGGSGELFF.

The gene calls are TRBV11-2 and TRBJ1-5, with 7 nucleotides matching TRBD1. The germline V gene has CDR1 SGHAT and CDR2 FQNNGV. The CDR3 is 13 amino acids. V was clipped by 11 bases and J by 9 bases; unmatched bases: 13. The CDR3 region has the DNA TGTGCCGGCACCGAGACAGGGTATTGGCCCCAGCATTTT. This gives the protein CAGTETGYWPQHF.

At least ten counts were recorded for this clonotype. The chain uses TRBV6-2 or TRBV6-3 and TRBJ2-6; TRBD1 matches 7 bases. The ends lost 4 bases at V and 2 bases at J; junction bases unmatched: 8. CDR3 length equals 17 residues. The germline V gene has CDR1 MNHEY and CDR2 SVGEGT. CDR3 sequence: CASSSYQGTAGANVLTF. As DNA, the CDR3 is TGTGCCAGCAGTTCCTATCAGGGGACAGCTGGGGCCAACGTCCTGACTTTC.

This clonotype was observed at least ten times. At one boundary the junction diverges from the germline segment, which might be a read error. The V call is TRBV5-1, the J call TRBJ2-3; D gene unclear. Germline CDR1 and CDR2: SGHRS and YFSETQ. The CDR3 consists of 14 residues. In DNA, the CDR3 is TGTGCCAGCAGCCCCCTTCCCTCCACGGATACGCAGTATTTT. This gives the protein CASSPLPSTDTQYF.

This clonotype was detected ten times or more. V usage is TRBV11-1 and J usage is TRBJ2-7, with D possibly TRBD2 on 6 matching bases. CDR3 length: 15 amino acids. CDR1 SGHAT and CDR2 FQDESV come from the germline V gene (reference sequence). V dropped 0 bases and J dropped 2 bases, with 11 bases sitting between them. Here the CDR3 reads CASSLALAPTYEQYF. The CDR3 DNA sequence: TGTGCCAGCAGCTTAGCCCTAGCGCCAACCTACGAGCAGTACTTC. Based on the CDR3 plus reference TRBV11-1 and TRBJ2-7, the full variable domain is EAEVAQSPRYKITEKSQAVAFWCDPISGHATLYWYRQILGQGPELLVQFQDESVVDDSQLPKDRFSAERLKGVDSTLKIQPAELGDSAMYLCASSLALAPTYEQYFGPGTRLTVT.

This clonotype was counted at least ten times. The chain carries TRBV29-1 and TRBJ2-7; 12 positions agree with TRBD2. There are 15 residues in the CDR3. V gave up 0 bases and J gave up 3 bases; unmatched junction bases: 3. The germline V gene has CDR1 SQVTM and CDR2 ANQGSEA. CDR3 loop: CSVEDRTSGNYEQYF. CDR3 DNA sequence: TGCAGCGTTGAAGACCGGACTAGCGGGAACTACGAGCAGTACTTC.

The CDR3: CASSPGQVSGNTIYF. CDR3 DNA sequence: TGTGCCAGCAGCCCGGGACAAGTCTCTGGAAACACCATATATTTT. The rearrangement joins TRBV6-2 or TRBV6-3 to TRBJ1-3; possibly TRBD1 for D (6 bases). Germline V gives CDR1 MNHEY, CDR2 SVGEGT. This CDR3 has 15 amino acids. Between the trimmed V and J ends, which lost 6 bases and 0 bases, there was a span of 12 bases.

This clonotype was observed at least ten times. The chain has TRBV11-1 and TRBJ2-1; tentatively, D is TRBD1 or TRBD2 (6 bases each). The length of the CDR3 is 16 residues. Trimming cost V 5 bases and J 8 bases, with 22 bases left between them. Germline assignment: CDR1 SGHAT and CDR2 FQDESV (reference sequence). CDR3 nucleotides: TGTGCCAGCAGCCCGGAGGTGGGGGGCGCTTGGGATGAGCAGTTCTTC. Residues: CASSPEVGGAWDEQFF.

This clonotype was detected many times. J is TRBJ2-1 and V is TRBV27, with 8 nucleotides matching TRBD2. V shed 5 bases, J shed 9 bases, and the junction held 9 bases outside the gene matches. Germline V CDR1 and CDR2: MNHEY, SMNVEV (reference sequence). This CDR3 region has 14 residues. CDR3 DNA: TGTGCCAGCAGTCGTCCGGGACTAGAGGGTGAGCAGTTCTTC. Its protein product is CASSRPGLEGEQFF.

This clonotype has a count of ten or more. The CDR3 DNA reads TGTGCCAGCAGTTCTGGACTAGCGAGAACAGATACGCAGTATTTT. Translating it yields CASSSGLARTDTQYF. The chain couples TRBV5-4 to TRBJ2-3; 9 bases agree with TRBD2. The germline V gene has CDR1 SGHNT and CDR2 YYREEE (reference sequence). This CDR3 is 15 amino acids long. The junction had 7 bases not matched to a gene; V was cut back by 5 bases and J by 3 bases.

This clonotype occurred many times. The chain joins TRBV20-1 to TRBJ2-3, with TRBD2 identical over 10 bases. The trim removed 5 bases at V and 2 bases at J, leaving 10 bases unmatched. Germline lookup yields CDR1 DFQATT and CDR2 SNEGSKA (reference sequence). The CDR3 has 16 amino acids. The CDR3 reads CSAGLPSGSFTDTQYF. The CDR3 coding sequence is TGCAGTGCTGGATTACCTAGCGGGAGCTTCACAGATACGCAGTATTTT.

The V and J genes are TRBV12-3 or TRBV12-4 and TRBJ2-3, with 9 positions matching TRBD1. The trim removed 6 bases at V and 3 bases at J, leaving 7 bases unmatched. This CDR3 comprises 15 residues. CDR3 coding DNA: TGTGCCAGCAGCCAGGACAGGGGATGGACAGATACGCAGTATTTT. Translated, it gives CASSQDRGWTDTQYF.

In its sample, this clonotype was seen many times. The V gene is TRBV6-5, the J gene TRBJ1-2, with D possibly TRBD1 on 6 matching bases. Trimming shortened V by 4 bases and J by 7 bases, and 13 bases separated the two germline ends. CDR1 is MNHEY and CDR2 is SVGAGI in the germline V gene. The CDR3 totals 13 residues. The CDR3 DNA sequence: TGTGCCAGCAGTTCAACCGGACAGCGTGGCTACACCTTC. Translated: CASSSTGQRGYTF.

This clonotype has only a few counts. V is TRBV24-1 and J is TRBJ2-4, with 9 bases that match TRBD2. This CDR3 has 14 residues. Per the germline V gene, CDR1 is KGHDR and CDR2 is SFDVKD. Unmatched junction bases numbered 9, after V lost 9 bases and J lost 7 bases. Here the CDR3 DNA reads TGTGCCACCGCTAGCGGGAAGTTCGGGAACATTCAGTACTTC. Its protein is CATASGKFGNIQYF.

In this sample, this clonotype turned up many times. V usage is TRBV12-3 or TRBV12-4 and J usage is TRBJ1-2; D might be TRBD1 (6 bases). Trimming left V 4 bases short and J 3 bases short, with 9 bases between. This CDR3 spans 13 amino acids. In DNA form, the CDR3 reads TGTGCCAGCAGTTGGGGGGCCTACTATGGCTACACCTTC. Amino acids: CASSWGAYYGYTF.

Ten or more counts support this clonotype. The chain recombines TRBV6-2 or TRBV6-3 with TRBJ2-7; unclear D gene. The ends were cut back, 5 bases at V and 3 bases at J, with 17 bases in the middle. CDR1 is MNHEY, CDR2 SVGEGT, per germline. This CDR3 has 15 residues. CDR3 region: CASSEELDPYYEQYF. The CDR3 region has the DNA TGTGCCAGCAGTGAGGAACTGGACCCCTACTACGAGCAGTACTTC.

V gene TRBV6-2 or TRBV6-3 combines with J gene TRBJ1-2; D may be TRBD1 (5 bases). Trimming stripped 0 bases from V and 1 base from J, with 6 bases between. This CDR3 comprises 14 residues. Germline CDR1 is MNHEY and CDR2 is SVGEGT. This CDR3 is CASSYSQVNYGYTF. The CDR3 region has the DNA TGTGCCAGCAGTTACTCACAGGTTAACTATGGCTACACCTTC.

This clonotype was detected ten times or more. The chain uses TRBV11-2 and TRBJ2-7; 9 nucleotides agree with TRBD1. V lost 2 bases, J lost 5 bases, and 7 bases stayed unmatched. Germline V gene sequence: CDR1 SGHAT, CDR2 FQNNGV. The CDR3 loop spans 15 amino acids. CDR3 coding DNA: TGTGCCAGCAGCTTATCTGGGGACAGGGTGCACGAGCAGTACTTC. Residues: CASSLSGDRVHEQYF.

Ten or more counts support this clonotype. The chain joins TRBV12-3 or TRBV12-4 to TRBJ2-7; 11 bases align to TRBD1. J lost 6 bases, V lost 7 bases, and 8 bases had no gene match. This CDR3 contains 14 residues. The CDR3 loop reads CASTPWGQGVEQYF. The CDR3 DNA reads TGTGCCAGCACTCCTTGGGGACAGGGGGTCGAGCAGTACTTC.

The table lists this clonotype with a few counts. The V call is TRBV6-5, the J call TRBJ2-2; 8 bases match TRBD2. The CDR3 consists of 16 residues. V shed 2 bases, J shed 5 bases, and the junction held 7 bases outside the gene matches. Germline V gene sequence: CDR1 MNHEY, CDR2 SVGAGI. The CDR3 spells CASSYGVSGTTGELFF. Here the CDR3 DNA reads TGTGCCAGCAGTTACGGTGTTAGCGGGACAACCGGGGAGCTGTTTTTT.

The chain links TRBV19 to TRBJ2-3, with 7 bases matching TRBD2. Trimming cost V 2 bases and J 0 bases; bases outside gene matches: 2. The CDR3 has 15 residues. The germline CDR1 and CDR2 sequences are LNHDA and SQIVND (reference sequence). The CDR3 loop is CASSILAASTDTQYF. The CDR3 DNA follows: TGTGCCAGTAGTATACTAGCGGCTAGCACAGATACGCAGTATTTT.

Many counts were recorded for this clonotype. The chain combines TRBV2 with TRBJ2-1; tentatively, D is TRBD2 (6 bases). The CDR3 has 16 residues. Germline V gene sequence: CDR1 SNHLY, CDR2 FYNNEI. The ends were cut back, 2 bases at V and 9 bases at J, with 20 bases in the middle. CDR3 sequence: CASSESGLFDLPEQFF. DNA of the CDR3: TGTGCCAGCAGTGAAAGCGGGCTCTTCGACCTACCTGAGCAGTTCTTC.

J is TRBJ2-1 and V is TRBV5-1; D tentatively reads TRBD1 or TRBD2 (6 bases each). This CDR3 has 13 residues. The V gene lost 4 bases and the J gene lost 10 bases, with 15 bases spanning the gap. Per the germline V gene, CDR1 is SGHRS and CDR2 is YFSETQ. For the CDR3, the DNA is TGCGCCAGCAGCCCGGGGGACACATGGGAGCAGTTCTTC. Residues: CASSPGDTWEQFF.

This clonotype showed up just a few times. This CDR3 reads CASSTYVGLAFPYEQYF. The CDR3 DNA reads TGTGCCAGCAGTACCTACGTGGGACTTGCTTTCCCTTACGAGCAGTACTTC. The chain employs TRBV28 and TRBJ2-7; perhaps TRBD2 as D (6 bases). This CDR3 contains 17 residues. Looked up from germline, CDR1 is MDHEN and CDR2 is SYDVKM. The V and J ends lost 5 bases and 4 bases respectively, with 24 bases between them.